This paragraph covers one T cell receptor beta chain sequence. Assay: immunoSEQ multiplex PCR; the TCRdb copy retains only in-frame clones and omits some. The sample lists tens of thousands of clones; 90% to 95% were seen once. These data are taken from a study of human thymus T cells. Germline lookup yields CDR1 ENHRY and CDR2 SYGVKD. Trimming took off 8 bases at V and 1 base at J, with 9 bases between the two ends. The CDR3 is 12 amino acids. The sequenced sample was blood. The chain couples TRBV10-3 to TRBJ2-7, with D unclear. The sequence came from a boy in the first two years of life with a congenital heart defect but otherwise immunologically healthy. The CDR3 sequence is CAIRDVSYEQYF. CDR3 nucleotide sequence: TGTGCCATCCGCGACGTTTCCTACGAGCAGTACTTC.